A single sample is the source of the 26 T cell receptor beta chains below, sequenced in a study of OX40 agonist ivuxolimab in advanced cancers. Data came from immunoSEQ multiplex PCR; TCRdb stores just in-frame clones and leaves some out. The table lists under 100,000 clones, 75% to 90% of them singletons. The sample consisted of CD4+ or CD8+ T cells sorted from blood, taken in a trial of the OX40 agonist ivuxolimab. These receptors all come from an adult with an advanced solid tumor such as melanoma, head and neck, liver or kidney cancer.

This chain links TRBV7-9 with TRBJ2-3; D gene ambiguous. Germline lookup yields CDR1 SEHNR and CDR2 FQNEAQ (reference sequence). The V and J ends lost 4 bases and 2 bases respectively, with 7 bases between them. CDR3 size: 13 residues. The CDR3 DNA reads as TGTGCCAGCAGCTCGGACCCCACAGATACGCAGTATTTT. Encoded protein: CASSSDPTDTQYF.

The chain is built from TRBV27 and TRBJ2-7; the D gene is possibly TRBD2 (5 bases). The CDR3 consists of 13 residues. The germline CDR1 and CDR2 sequences are MNHEY and SMNVEV (reference sequence). V lost 2 bases to trimming and J lost 5 bases, with 10 bases between them. The CDR3 sequence: CASSLLGVDEQYF. CDR3 nucleotides: TGTGCCAGCAGTTTACTGGGAGTCGACGAGCAGTACTTC.

This clone has just one count. The chain links TRBV5-4 to TRBJ1-2, with a possible D match to TRBD1 (6 bases). The V end was cut by 9 bases, the J end by 2 bases, with 14 bases between. Per the germline V gene, CDR1 is SGHNT and CDR2 is YYREEE (reference sequence). The CDR3 runs 13 residues. CDR3 sequence: CATTIDRNYGYTF. The DNA of the CDR3 is TGTGCCACCACCATCGACAGGAACTATGGCTACACCTTC.

The genes are TRBV6-1 and TRBJ1-4; 10 bases align to TRBD1. The junction had 8 bases not matched to a gene; V was cut back by 6 bases and J by 7 bases. Germline V gene sequence: CDR1 MNHNS, CDR2 SASEGT. The CDR3 loop spans 15 amino acids. The CDR3 nucleotides are TGTGCCAGCAGATCCGGACAGGGGGTACGTGAAAAACTGTTTTTT. The encoded protein is CASRSGQGVREKLFF.

This chain joins TRBV5-1 and TRBJ1-1, with D possibly TRBD1 on 5 matching bases. Germline V gives CDR1 SGHRS, CDR2 YFSETQ. V was shortened by 0 bases and J by 0 bases, with 12 bases between the two germline ends. This CDR3 has 16 residues. CDR3 sequence: CASSLADRVMNTEAFF. In DNA form, the CDR3 reads TGCGCCAGCAGCTTGGCCGACAGAGTAATGAACACTGAAGCTTTCTTT.

The CDR3 DNA follows: TGTGCCAGCAGCTCTGCGGGGTACTACAATGAGCAGTTCTTC. Residues: CASSSAGYYNEQFF. The chain uses TRBV11-2 and TRBJ2-1, with D perhaps matching TRBD2 (6 bases). The ends were cut back, 4 bases at V and 3 bases at J, with 10 bases in the middle. CDR3 size: 14 residues. Germline CDR1 SGHAT, CDR2 FQNNGV.

This chain links TRBV7-3 with TRBJ2-1; D is tentatively TRBD1 or TRBD2 (5 bases each). CDR1 is SGHTA, CDR2 FQGTGA, per germline. V dropped 5 bases and J dropped 7 bases, with 15 bases sitting between them. The CDR3 contains 14 residues. As DNA, the CDR3 is TGTGCCAGCAGCCCTGGGGGACGGATAAATGAGCAGTTCTTC. Translated: CASSPGGRINEQFF.

V usage is TRBV19 and J usage is TRBJ2-1, with TRBD1 matching 9 bases. The CDR3 totals 16 residues. The junction had 14 bases not matched to a gene; V was cut back by 7 bases and J by 7 bases. Germline V gene data show CDR1 as LNHDA and CDR2 as SQIVND (reference sequence). The CDR3 loop is CASTSRRQGEGNEQFF. Written as DNA, the CDR3 is TGTGCCAGTACCTCCAGGAGACAGGGGGAAGGGAATGAGCAGTTCTTC.

V and J are TRBV10-3 and TRBJ2-5, with a weak D call TRBD1 (7 bases). The CDR3 spans 12 residues. V was shortened by 10 bases and J by 5 bases, with 14 bases between the two germline ends. Germline V lookup: CDR1 ENHRY, CDR2 SYGVKD. CDR3 in amino acids: CATTTGRETQYF. CDR3 in DNA: TGTGCCACCACGACAGGGAGGGAGACCCAGTACTTC.

As regards this clone: A junction end diverges from the germline sequence, so it may reflect a read error. The rearrangement uses TRBV13 and TRBJ2-2; D remains unclear. The CDR3 has 13 residues. CDR1 and CDR2 (germline): PRHDT, FYEKMQ (reference sequence). The chain's CDR3 is CASTLSRAGELFF. DNA for the CDR3: TGTGCCAGCACCTTAAGCCGGGCCGGGGAGCTGTTTTTT.

In nucleotides, the CDR3 is TGCGCCAGCAGCCCACGTGAGGGGCAGGCGAACACTGAAGCTTTCTTT. It codes for CASSPREGQANTEAFF. V gene TRBV5-1 combines with J gene TRBJ1-1, with a possible D match to TRBD1 (5 bases). CDR1 is SGHRS and CDR2 is YFSETQ in the germline V gene. This CDR3 contains 16 residues. The V end lost 4 bases, the J end lost 1 base, and 17 bases lay between the germline ends. The whole variable domain, remainder taken from reference TRBV5-1 and TRBJ1-1, is KAGVTQTPRYLIKTRGQQVTLSCSPISGHRSVSWYQQTPGQGLQFLFEYFSETQRNKGNFPGRFSGRQFSNSRSEMNVSTLELGDSALYLCASSPREGQANTEAFFGQGTRLTVV.

This clone occurred a few times. The genes are TRBV5-1 and TRBJ2-5, with D unclear. CDR1 SGHRS and CDR2 YFSETQ come from the germline V gene. The CDR3 has 13 amino acids. V dropped 0 bases and J dropped 2 bases, with 5 bases sitting between them. CDR3 in amino acids: CASSLDLQETQYF. The CDR3 DNA reads TGCGCCAGCAGCTTGGACTTGCAAGAGACCCAGTACTTC.

The V and J genes are TRBV7-8 and TRBJ1-2; D is undetermined. V was cut by 5 bases and J by 4 bases, with 14 bases left in between. This CDR3 spans 14 amino acids. CDR1 is SGHVS, CDR2 FQNEAQ, per germline. The CDR3 here is CASSPPTALYGYTF. DNA for the CDR3: TGTGCCAGCAGCCCCCCGACCGCCCTCTATGGCTACACCTTC.

DNA of the CDR3: TGTGCCTGGAGTGGGACTGGACAAGGCGATAGGTACTTC. Translation gives CAWSGTGQGDRYF. The rearrangement uses TRBV30 and TRBJ2-7; TRBD1 or TRBD2 may be the D gene (5 bases each). V was trimmed by 1 base and J by 12 bases, leaving 19 bases between them. The CDR3 contains 13 residues. Germline V gene data show CDR1 as GTSNPN and CDR2 as SVGIG (reference sequence).

This clone was picked up a small number of times. The genes are TRBV5-1 and TRBJ2-5; TRBD1 aligns across 11 bases. With 4 bases clipped from V and 5 bases from J, the junction kept 10 bases outside the gene matches. Germline-derived CDR1 and CDR2 are SGHRS and YFSETQ. CDR3 length: 16 amino acids. Here the CDR3 reads CASSKRTGGFGETQYF. Here the CDR3 DNA reads TGCGCCAGCAGCAAAAGGACAGGGGGCTTCGGGGAGACCCAGTACTTC.

The gene calls are TRBV27 and TRBJ2-2; D remains ambiguous. CDR1 and CDR2 (germline): MNHEY, SMNVEV (reference sequence). This CDR3 is built from 14 residues. The ends were cut back, 7 bases at V and 3 bases at J, with 12 bases in the middle. The CDR3 DNA is TGTGCCAGCACCCTTAAGGCCTACACCGGGGAGCTGTTTTTT. It specifies CASTLKAYTGELFF.

A single count supports this clone. V gene TRBV10-2 combines with J gene TRBJ2-2; 10 bases are shared with TRBD1. The CDR3 has 17 residues. Per the germline V gene, CDR1 is WSHSY and CDR2 is SAAADI. V lost 0 bases to trimming and J lost 3 bases; unmatched junction nucleotides: 4. The CDR3 DNA reads TGCGCCAGCAGTGAGTCCGACAGGGGGCAAGACACCGGGGAGCTGTTTTTT. This codes for CASSESDRGQDTGELFF.

The V call is TRBV5-4, the J call TRBJ2-5; the D is unclear. The CDR3 loop spans 14 amino acids. From germline, CDR1 is SGHNT and CDR2 YYREEE (reference sequence). Trimming removed 4 bases from V and 3 bases from J, with 13 bases in between. The CDR3, as DNA: TGTGCCAGCAGCCCAGGACGTAACAAAGAGACCCAGTACTTC. This translates into CASSPGRNKETQYF.

The chain combines TRBV27 with TRBJ2-2; D not resolved. The CDR3 sequence is 16 residues long. V lost 2 bases and J 1 base, leaving 11 bases between the germline ends. Germline V lookup: CDR1 MNHEY, CDR2 SMNVEV (reference sequence). CDR3 bases: TGTGCCAGCAGTTTAGATGTGACTGTGAACACCGGGGAGCTGTTTTTT. Amino acids: CASSLDVTVNTGELFF.

CDR3 sequence (DNA): TGTGCCAGCAGCTTAGTTGCGGTAGCAGATACGCAGTATTTT. This codes for CASSLVAVADTQYF. The chain has TRBV7-2 and TRBJ2-3; D unclear. Germline V gives CDR1 SGHTA, CDR2 FQGNSA. The CDR3 consists of 14 residues. V lost 1 base and J lost 4, with 9 bases in between.

This sequence joins TRBV28 and TRBJ2-6; D ambiguous. The CDR3 is 15 residues long. The germline V gene has CDR1 MDHEN and CDR2 SYDVKM. V lost 3 bases and J 2 bases, leaving 8 bases between the germline ends. The CDR3 loop is CASSLPSAGANVLTF. CDR3 nucleotide sequence: TGTGCCAGCAGTTTGCCTTCAGCTGGGGCCAACGTCCTGACTTTC.

The chain combines TRBV7-2 with TRBJ2-7; D uncertain. CDR1 and CDR2 from the germline V gene are SGHTA and FQGNSA. V lost 1 base and J lost 1, with 8 bases in between. The CDR3 covers 14 residues. The chain's CDR3 is CASSLGPASYEQYF. CDR3 sequence (DNA): TGTGCCAGCAGCTTAGGCCCAGCGTCCTACGAGCAGTACTTC.

This clone was counted once. This chain's CDR3 is CAISESGNSNQPQHF. The DNA of the CDR3 is TGTGCCATCAGTGAGTCCGGGAATAGCAATCAGCCCCAGCATTTT. The chain uses TRBV10-3 and TRBJ1-5; no firm D call. The CDR3 runs to 15 residues. In germline, CDR1 is ENHRY, CDR2 SYGVKD. V was clipped by 0 bases and J by 0 bases, with 6 bases between them.

The V and J genes are TRBV5-1 and TRBJ2-2; 7 bases are shared with TRBD2. CDR1 is SGHRS and CDR2 is YFSETQ in the germline V gene. The CDR3 runs to 17 residues. After removal of 0 bases from V and 4 bases from J, the junction contained 9 bases not matched to a gene. The CDR3 DNA reads as TGCGCCAGCAGCTTGGCCATAGCGGGCCCCGGCACCGGGGAGCTGTTTTTT. Translated: CASSLAIAGPGTGELFF.

This clone was seen a single time. The chain is built from TRBV6-1 and TRBJ2-7, with 14 bases identical to TRBD2. The CDR3 is 16 residues long. Germline CDR1 reads MNHNS; CDR2 reads SASEGT. V lost 4 bases to trimming and J lost 3 bases; unmatched junction nucleotides: 5. DNA of the CDR3: TGTGCCAGCAGTGGCGGACTAGCGGGGGGACACTACGAGCAGTACTTC. Translated: CASSGGLAGGHYEQYF.

This chain uses TRBV5-6 with TRBJ2-7; TRBD2 agrees at 7 bases. Germline trimming cut 5 bases from V and 3 bases from J; bases unmatched to any gene: 8. The CDR3 totals 14 residues. Germline V lookup: CDR1 SGHDT, CDR2 YYEEEE. The CDR3 sequence: CASSVGGSGYEQYF. The DNA of the CDR3 is TGTGCCAGCAGTGTGGGGGGGAGCGGCTACGAGCAGTACTTC.